The 27 T cell receptor beta chains reported below all come from one sample, sequenced in a study of OX40 agonist ivuxolimab in advanced cancers. Generated by immunoSEQ multiplex PCR, the TCRdb table keeps only in-frame clones and is missing some. The sample has under 70,000 clones; 92% are singletons. Source: CD4+ or CD8+ T cells sorted from blood, taken in a trial of the OX40 agonist ivuxolimab. Every receptor here comes from an adult with an advanced solid tumor such as melanoma, head and neck, liver or kidney cancer.

The chain combines TRBV5-6 with TRBJ2-5; D gene ambiguous. The J call is in doubt because the DNA end fits TRBJ2-7 better. The CDR3 has 14 residues. CDR1 is SGHDT, CDR2 YYEEEE, per germline. The CDR3 nucleotides read TGTGCCAGCAGCTTGTATAGGGCCCGGTACGAGCAGTACTTC. Protein sequence: CASSLYRARYEQYF.

This chain uses TRBV5-4 with TRBJ1-2; the D gene is possibly TRBD1 (6 bases). CDR1 and CDR2 from the germline V gene are SGHNT and YYREEE (reference sequence). The V end lost 0 bases, the J end lost 8 bases, and 14 bases lay between the germline ends. CDR3 size: 14 residues. CDR3 region: CASSLGGDMKGYTF. CDR3 DNA sequence: TGTGCCAGCAGCTTGGGAGGGGACATGAAGGGCTACACCTTC. Looking up the rest from reference TRBV5-4 and TRBJ1-2 gives the full variable domain: ETGVTQSPTHLIKTRGQQVTLRCSSQSGHNTVSWYQQALGQGPQFIFQYYREEENGRGNFPPRFSGLQFPNYSSELNVNALELDDSALYLCASSLGGDMKGYTFGSGTRLTVV.

The chain recombines TRBV7-6 with TRBJ2-2; 11 nucleotides match TRBD2. V trimming: 5 bases; J trimming: 5 bases; junction bases outside the gene matches: 4. Looked up from germline, CDR1 is SGHVS and CDR2 is FNYEAQ. This CDR3 comprises 15 residues. The CDR3 reads CASSPTSGGTGELFF. The CDR3 nucleotides read TGTGCCAGCAGCCCAACTAGCGGGGGAACCGGGGAGCTGTTTTTT.

J is TRBJ2-7 and V is TRBV27; 7 nucleotides line up with TRBD1. The germline CDR1 and CDR2 sequences are MNHEY and SMNVEV (reference sequence). J was trimmed by 3 bases and V by 5 bases; bases with no gene match: 7. The CDR3 runs 14 residues. This CDR3 is CASSLGRDSYEQYF. The DNA of the CDR3 is TGTGCCAGCAGTCTGGGCCGGGACAGCTACGAGCAGTACTTC.

The chain has TRBV4-1 and TRBJ2-2; maybe TRBD1 (6 bases). The CDR3 consists of 15 residues. Germline loops: CDR1 MGHRA, CDR2 YSYEKL. Trimming cost V 1 base and J 3 bases, with 9 bases left between them. Here the CDR3 DNA reads TGCGCCAGCAGCCAAGTGCAGGGGCACACCGGGGAGCTGTTTTTT. Translating it yields CASSQVQGHTGELFF.

The chain is built from TRBV9 and TRBJ2-7, with a tentative D call TRBD1 (6 bases). Germline V gene sequence: CDR1 SGDLS, CDR2 YYNGEE. Trimming cost V 3 bases and J 3 bases, with 13 bases left between them. The CDR3 totals 14 residues. In nucleotides, the CDR3 is TGTGCCAGCAGCGGGACCCCGGGACACTACGAGCAGTACTTC. It translates to CASSGTPGHYEQYF.

This chain uses TRBV7-8 with TRBJ2-4, with 7 bases fitting TRBD2. The length of the CDR3 is 19 residues. Unmatched junction bases numbered 17, after V lost 6 bases and J lost 0 bases. Germline values: CDR1 SGHVS, CDR2 FQNEAQ. CDR3 nucleotide sequence: TGTGCCAGCAGACCCGATGGGGGAGGGTCGGGGATAGCCAAAAACATTCAGTACTTC. Its translation: CASRPDGGGSGIAKNIQYF.

As regards this clone: At the DNA level, this CDR3 is encoded by other sequences in the same sample as well. The chain employs TRBV6-5 and TRBJ1-1; TRBD1 might be the D (6 bases). Germline V gene data show CDR1 as MNHEY and CDR2 as SVGAGI. The ends were cut back, 0 bases at V and 4 bases at J, with 9 bases in the middle. CDR3 length equals 14 residues. In DNA form, the CDR3 reads TGTGCCAGCAGTTACTCGCGGGGGCCCACTGAAGCTTTCTTT. Translation gives CASSYSRGPTEAFF.

The V gene is TRBV5-1, the J gene TRBJ2-7, with TRBD1 matching 12 bases. The CDR3 is 15 amino acids. V lost 3 bases and J lost 4; bases outside the gene matches: 5. CDR1 and CDR2 from the germline V gene are SGHRS and YFSETQ. CDR3 nucleotide sequence: TGCGCCAGCAGCTCTGGGACAGGGGGCTTGTACGAGCAGTACTTC. It encodes CASSSGTGGLYEQYF.

The chain joins TRBV19 to TRBJ2-6; D is unclear. This CDR3 contains 14 residues. V was cut by 6 bases and J by 0 bases, with 6 bases left in between. Per the germline V gene, CDR1 is LNHDA and CDR2 is SQIVND (reference sequence). In DNA form, the CDR3 reads TGTGCCAGTAGGGATTACTCTGGGGCCAACGTCCTGACTTTC. Protein product: CASRDYSGANVLTF.

This chain connects TRBV5-1 to TRBJ2-7, with D perhaps matching TRBD2 (5 bases). V lost 5 bases, J lost 5 bases, and 14 bases lay in between. The CDR3 length is 13 residues. Germline V lookup: CDR1 SGHRS, CDR2 YFSETQ. The CDR3 here is CASSFPKADEQYF. The CDR3 region has the DNA TGCGCCAGCAGTTTTCCCAAAGCGGACGAGCAGTACTTC.

The rearrangement links TRBV13 to TRBJ1-1; a weak D match, TRBD1 (6 bases). Germline lookup yields CDR1 PRHDT and CDR2 FYEKMQ (reference sequence). CDR3 length: 14 residues. Trimming took 0 bases from V and 3 from J, leaving 8 bases between them. CDR3 nucleotides: TGTGCCAGCAGCTTAGGACAGGGTTACACTGAAGCTTTCTTT. Its translation is CASSLGQGYTEAFF.

The rearrangement joins TRBV7-9 to TRBJ1-1; D is unclear. CDR1 is SEHNR, CDR2 FQNEAQ, per germline (reference sequence). The CDR3 length is 12 residues. The V gene lost 8 bases and the J gene lost 1 base, with 8 bases spanning the gap. CDR3 bases: TGTGCCAGCCGCCTGGGGAACACTGAAGCTTTCTTT. This codes for CASRLGNTEAFF.

The chain carries TRBV7-9 and TRBJ2-7; D is uncertain. The CDR3 is 11 amino acids. V lost 6 bases, J lost 2 bases, and 5 bases lay in between. Germline-derived CDR1 and CDR2 are SEHNR and FQNEAQ (reference sequence). CDR3 sequence: CASRGPYEQYF. CDR3 DNA: TGTGCCAGCAGGGGCCCCTACGAGCAGTACTTC.

A word on this clone: A much more abundant neighbour one base away suggests this may be a read error. The same CDR3 is also encoded by other DNA sequences in this sample. CDR3 coding DNA: TGCGCCAGCAGCTTGGCGGGGAACAATGAGCAGTTCTTC. As protein: CASSLAGNNEQFF. The chain is built from TRBV5-1 and TRBJ2-1, with D possibly TRBD2 on 5 matching bases. V lost 0 bases and J 5 bases, leaving 6 bases between the germline ends. Germline CDR1 SGHRS, CDR2 YFSETQ. This CDR3 is built from 13 residues.

The chain couples TRBV13 to TRBJ2-1, with TRBD2 matching 9 bases. V gave up 7 bases and J gave up 2 bases; unmatched junction bases: 3. Germline CDR1 PRHDT, CDR2 FYEKMQ (reference sequence). The CDR3 sequence is 14 residues long. The CDR3 is CASKGGGAYNEQFF. DNA of the CDR3: TGTGCCAGCAAAGGCGGGGGGGCCTACAATGAGCAGTTCTTC. The variable domain in full, with the rest retrieved from reference TRBV13 and TRBJ2-1, is AAGVIQSPRHLIKEKRETATLKCYPIPRHDTVYWYQQGPGQDPQFLISFYEKMQSDKGSIPDRFSAQQFSDYHSELNMSSLELGDSALYFCASKGGGAYNEQFFGPGTRLTVL.

In DNA form, the CDR3 reads TGTGCCAGCAGCGTAGCCGTAGGGACATCCGGCACTGAAGCTTTCTTT. Protein: CASSVAVGTSGTEAFF. The chain employs TRBV9 and TRBJ1-1, with D possibly being TRBD1 (6 bases). Germline V gives CDR1 SGDLS, CDR2 YYNGEE. The length of the CDR3 is 16 residues. V was shortened by 0 bases and J by 4 bases, with 16 bases between the two germline ends.

The rearrangement uses TRBV5-5 and TRBJ1-1, with D maybe TRBD1 (5 bases). V lost 4 bases and J 0 bases, leaving 13 bases between the germline ends. The CDR3 has 15 amino acids. Germline lookup yields CDR1 SGHKS and CDR2 YYEKEE (reference sequence). CDR3 nucleotides: TGTGCCAGCAGCCCCGCCCGACAGTTGAACACTGAAGCTTTCTTT. Protein product: CASSPARQLNTEAFF. The full variable domain, with the rest looked up from reference TRBV5-5 and TRBJ1-1, is DAGVTQSPTHLIKTRGQQVTLRCSPISGHKSVSWYQQVLGQGPQFIFQYYEKEERGRGNFPDRFSARQFPNYSSELNVNALLLGDSALYLCASSPARQLNTEAFFGQGTRLTVV.

The chain recombines TRBV19 with TRBJ1-5; D call uncertain. The CDR3 has 14 residues. V lost 10 bases and J 2 bases, leaving 15 bases between the germline ends. CDR1 is LNHDA, CDR2 SQIVND, per germline (reference sequence). CDR3 coding DNA: TGTGCCATTTCGGACGGGGAGGGCAATCAGCCCCAGCATTTT. Translated, it gives CAISDGEGNQPQHF.

The chain recombines TRBV7-2 with TRBJ2-1, with 10 bases identical to TRBD2. V trimming: 3 bases; J trimming: 5 bases; junction bases outside the gene matches: 7. Germline values: CDR1 SGHTA, CDR2 FQGNSA. This CDR3 comprises 16 residues. As DNA, the CDR3 is TGTGCCAGCAGCTTCGTGTCAGCGGGGGGGGACAATGAGCAGTTCTTC. Amino acid sequence: CASSFVSAGGDNEQFF.

The gene calls are TRBV7-9 and TRBJ2-3, with 11 bases fitting TRBD1. The CDR3 extends over 16 amino acids. Germline V gene data show CDR1 as SEHNR and CDR2 as FQNEAQ (reference sequence). Trimming cost V 3 bases and J 7 bases; bases outside gene matches: 9. The CDR3 coding sequence is TGTGCCAGCAGCTTTTTTTGGGACAGGGGGATGAATACGCAGTATTTT. Its translation: CASSFFWDRGMNTQYF.

V usage is TRBV7-9 and J usage is TRBJ2-7; tentative D call: TRBD1 (6 bases). CDR1 is SEHNR and CDR2 is FQNEAQ in the germline V gene (reference sequence). V shed 4 bases and J shed 7 bases, with 26 bases lying between them. The CDR3 has 17 residues. Here the CDR3 DNA reads TGTGCCAGCAGCTCCCAAGGGGGTACAGGGATCAAAGGGGAGCAGTACTTC. Its translation: CASSSQGGTGIKGEQYF.

V and J are TRBV11-2 and TRBJ2-3; TRBD1 is a possible D gene (6 bases). V lost 2 bases, J lost 4 bases, and 16 bases lay in between. Germline CDR1 and CDR2: SGHAT and FQNNGV. This CDR3 is 16 amino acids long. The CDR3 DNA reads as TGTGCCAGCAGCTTATTTGGTGGACAGATTCCAGATACGCAGTATTTT. Protein sequence: CASSLFGGQIPDTQYF.

This clone was recorded only once. The chain uses TRBV7-9 and TRBJ1-2, with a tentative D call TRBD1 (6 bases). CDR1 is SEHNR and CDR2 is FQNEAQ in the germline V gene (reference sequence). This CDR3 comprises 13 residues. V was pared by 5 bases and J by 4 bases, with 11 bases between. In nucleotides, the CDR3 is TGTGCCAGCAGCAAGGGGGAAACCTATGGCTACACCTTC. Protein: CASSKGETYGYTF.

The chain recombines TRBV9 with TRBJ2-2, with TRBD1 identical over 7 bases. Trimming at V came to 3 bases and at J to 0 bases, leaving 2 bases not matched to a gene. The CDR3 contains 15 residues. The germline V gene encodes CDR1 SGDLS and CDR2 YYNGEE. DNA for the CDR3: TGTGCCAGCAGCGAGAGGGGGCCGAACACCGGGGAGCTGTTTTTT. Translation: CASSERGPNTGELFF.

This chain joins TRBV6-6 and TRBJ2-5, with D unresolved. With 3 bases removed from V and 4 bases from J, the gap between germline ends came to 12 bases. Per the germline V gene, CDR1 is MNHNY and CDR2 is SVGAGI (reference sequence). The CDR3 has 14 residues. The DNA of the CDR3 is TGTGCCAGCAGTTATCTGCTTGCAGGAGAGACCCAGTACTTC. Protein: CASSYLLAGETQYF.

V gene TRBV7-9 combines with J gene TRBJ2-5, with 8 bases aligning to TRBD2. The CDR3 contains 19 residues. The germline CDR1 and CDR2 sequences are SEHNR and FQNEAQ (reference sequence). V lost 1 base and J lost 2; bases outside the gene matches: 15. As DNA, the CDR3 is TGTGCCAGCAGCTTAGTGGTTTTCGGGGGGGCGGAAAGGCAAGAGACCCAGTACTTC. Protein product: CASSLVVFGGAERQETQYF.